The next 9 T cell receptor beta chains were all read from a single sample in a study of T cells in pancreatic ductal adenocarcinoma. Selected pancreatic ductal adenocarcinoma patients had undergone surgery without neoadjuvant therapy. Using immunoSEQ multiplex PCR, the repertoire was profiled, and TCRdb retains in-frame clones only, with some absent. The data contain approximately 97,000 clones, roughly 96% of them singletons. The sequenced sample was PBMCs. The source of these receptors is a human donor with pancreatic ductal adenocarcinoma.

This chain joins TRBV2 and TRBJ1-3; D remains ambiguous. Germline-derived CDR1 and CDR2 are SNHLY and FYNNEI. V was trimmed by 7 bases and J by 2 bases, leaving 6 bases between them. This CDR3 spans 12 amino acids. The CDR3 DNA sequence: TGTGCCAGCACGAGGGCTGGAAACACCATATATTTT. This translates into CASTRAGNTIYF.

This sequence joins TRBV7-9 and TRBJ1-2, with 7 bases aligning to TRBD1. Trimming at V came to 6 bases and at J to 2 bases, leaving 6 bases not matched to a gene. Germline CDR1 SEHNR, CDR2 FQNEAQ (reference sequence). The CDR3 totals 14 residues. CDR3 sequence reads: CASSGTTGNYGYTF. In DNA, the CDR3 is TGTGCCAGCAGTGGTACGACAGGGAACTATGGCTACACCTTC.

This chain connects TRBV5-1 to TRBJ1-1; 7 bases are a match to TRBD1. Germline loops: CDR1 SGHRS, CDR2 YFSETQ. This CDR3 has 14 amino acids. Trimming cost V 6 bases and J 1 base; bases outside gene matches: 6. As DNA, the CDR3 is TGCGCCAGCAACCCAGGGGGGCAGAACACTGAAGCTTTCTTT. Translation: CASNPGGQNTEAFF.

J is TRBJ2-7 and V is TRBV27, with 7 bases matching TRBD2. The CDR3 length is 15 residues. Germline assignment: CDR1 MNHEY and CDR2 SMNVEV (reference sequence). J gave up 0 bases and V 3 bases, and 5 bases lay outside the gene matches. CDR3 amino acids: CASSFLAESSYEQYF. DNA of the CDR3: TGTGCCAGCAGTTTCCTAGCGGAAAGCTCCTACGAGCAGTACTTC.

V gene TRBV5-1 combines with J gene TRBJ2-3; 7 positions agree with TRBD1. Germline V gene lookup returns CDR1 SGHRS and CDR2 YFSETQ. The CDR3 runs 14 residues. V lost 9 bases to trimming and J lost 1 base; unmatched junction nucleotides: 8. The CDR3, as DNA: TGCGCCACCAAGACAGGGCCCGGCACAGATACGCAGTATTTT. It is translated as CATKTGPGTDTQYF.

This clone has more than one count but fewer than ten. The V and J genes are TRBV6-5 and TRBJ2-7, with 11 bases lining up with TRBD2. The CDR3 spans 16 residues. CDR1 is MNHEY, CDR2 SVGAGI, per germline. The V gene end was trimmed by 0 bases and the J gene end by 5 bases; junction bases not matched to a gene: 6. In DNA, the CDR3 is TGTGCCAGCAGTTACTCGAGCGCTAGCGGGAGGAACGAGCAGTACTTC. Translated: CASSYSSASGRNEQYF.

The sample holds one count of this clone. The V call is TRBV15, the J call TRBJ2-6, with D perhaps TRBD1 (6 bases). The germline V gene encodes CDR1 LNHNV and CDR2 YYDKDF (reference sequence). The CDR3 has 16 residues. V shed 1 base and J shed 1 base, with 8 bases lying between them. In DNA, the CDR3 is TGTGCCACCAGCAGAGGGGACACATCTGGGGCCAACGTCCTGACTTTC. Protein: CATSRGDTSGANVLTF.

Here the CDR3 reads CASSLLYEQYF. For the CDR3, the DNA is TGTGCCAGCAGCTTACTCTACGAGCAGTACTTC. This sequence joins TRBV13 and TRBJ2-7, with no clear D. There are 11 residues in the CDR3. Between the trimmed V and J ends, which lost 2 bases and 3 bases, there was a span of 2 bases. Germline-derived CDR1 and CDR2 are PRHDT and FYEKMQ (reference sequence).

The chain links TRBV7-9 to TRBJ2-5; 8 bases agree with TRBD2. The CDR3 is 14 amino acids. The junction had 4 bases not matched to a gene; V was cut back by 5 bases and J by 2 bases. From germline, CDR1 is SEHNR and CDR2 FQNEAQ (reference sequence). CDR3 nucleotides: TGTGCCAGCAGCCCGGGACTAGTACAAGAGACCCAGTACTTC. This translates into CASSPGLVQETQYF.